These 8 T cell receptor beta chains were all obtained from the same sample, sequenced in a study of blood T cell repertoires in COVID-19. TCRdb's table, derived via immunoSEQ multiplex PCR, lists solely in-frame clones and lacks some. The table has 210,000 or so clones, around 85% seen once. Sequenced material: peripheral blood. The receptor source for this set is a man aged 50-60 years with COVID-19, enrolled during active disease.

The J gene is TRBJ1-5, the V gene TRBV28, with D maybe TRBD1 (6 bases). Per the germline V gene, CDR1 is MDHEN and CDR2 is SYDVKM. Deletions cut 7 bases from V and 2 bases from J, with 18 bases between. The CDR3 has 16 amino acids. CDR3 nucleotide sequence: TGTGCCAGCATCCTAGGGGGGGGAAGGGGCAATCAGCCCCAGCATTTT. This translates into CASILGGGRGNQPQHF.

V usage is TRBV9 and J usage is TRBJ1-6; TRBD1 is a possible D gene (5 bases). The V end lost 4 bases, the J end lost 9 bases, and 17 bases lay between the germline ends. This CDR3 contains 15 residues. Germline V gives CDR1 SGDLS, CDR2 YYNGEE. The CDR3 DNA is TGTGCCAGCAGCAATCGGGACCAGGGAGGTTCACCCCTCCACTTT. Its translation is CASSNRDQGGSPLHF.

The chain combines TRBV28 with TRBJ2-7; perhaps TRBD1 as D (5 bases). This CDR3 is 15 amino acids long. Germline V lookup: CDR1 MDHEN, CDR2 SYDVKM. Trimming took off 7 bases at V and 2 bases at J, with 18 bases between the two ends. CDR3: CASIKGRASTYEQYF. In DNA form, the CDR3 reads TGTGCCAGCATCAAGGGCAGGGCCAGCACCTACGAGCAGTACTTC.

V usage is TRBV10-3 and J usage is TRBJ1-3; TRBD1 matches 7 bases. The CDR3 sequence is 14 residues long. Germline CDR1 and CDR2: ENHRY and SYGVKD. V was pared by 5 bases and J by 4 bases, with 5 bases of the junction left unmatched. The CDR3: CAISPRGGGNTIYF. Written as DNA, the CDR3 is TGTGCCATCAGTCCGAGAGGGGGCGGAAACACCATATATTTT.

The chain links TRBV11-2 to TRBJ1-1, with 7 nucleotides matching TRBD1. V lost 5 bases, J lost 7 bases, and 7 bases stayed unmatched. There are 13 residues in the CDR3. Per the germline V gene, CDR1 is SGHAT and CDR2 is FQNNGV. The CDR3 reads CASSLDRAFEAFF. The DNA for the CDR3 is TGTGCCAGCAGCCTTGACAGGGCTTTTGAAGCTTTCTTT.

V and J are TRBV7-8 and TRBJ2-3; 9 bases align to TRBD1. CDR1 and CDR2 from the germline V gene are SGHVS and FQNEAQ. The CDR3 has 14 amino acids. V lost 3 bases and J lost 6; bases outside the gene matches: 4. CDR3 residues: CASSFDRGLDTQYF. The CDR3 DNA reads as TGTGCCAGCAGCTTCGACAGGGGGTTGGATACGCAGTATTTT. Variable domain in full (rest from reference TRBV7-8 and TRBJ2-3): GAGVSQSPRYKVAKRGQDVALRCDPISGHVSLFWYQQALGQGPEFLTYFQNEAQLDKSGLPSDRFFAERPEGSVSTLKIQRTQQEDSAVYLCASSFDRGLDTQYFGPGTRLTVL.

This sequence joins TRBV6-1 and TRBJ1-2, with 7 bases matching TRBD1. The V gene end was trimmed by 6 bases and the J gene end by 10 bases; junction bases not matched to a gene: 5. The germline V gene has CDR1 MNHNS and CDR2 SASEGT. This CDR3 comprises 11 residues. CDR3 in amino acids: CASSHRGNYTF. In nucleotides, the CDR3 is TGTGCCAGCAGCCACAGGGGAAACTACACCTTC.

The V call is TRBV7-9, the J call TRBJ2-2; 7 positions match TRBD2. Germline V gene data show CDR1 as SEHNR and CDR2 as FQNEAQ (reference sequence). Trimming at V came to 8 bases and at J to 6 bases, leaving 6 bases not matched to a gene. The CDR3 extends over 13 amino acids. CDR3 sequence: CASAGRGAGELFF. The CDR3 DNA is TGTGCCAGCGCAGGGAGGGGAGCCGGGGAGCTGTTTTTT.